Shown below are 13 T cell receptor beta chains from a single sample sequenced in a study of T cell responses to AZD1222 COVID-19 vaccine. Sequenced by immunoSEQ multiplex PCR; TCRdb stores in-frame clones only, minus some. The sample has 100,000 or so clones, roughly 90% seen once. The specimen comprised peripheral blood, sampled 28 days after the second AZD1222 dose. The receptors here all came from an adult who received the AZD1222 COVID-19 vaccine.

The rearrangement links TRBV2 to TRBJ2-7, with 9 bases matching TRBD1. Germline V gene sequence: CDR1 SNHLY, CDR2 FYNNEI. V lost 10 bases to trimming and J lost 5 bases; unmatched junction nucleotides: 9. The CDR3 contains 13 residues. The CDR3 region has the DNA TGTGCCACCCGGGACAGGGCCTGGGACGAGCAGTACTTC. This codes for CATRDRAWDEQYF.

The CDR3 protein is CASSLDVRDYGYTF. In DNA, the CDR3 is TGTGCCAGCAGCTTGGATGTGCGGGACTATGGCTACACCTTC. This sequence joins TRBV5-4 and TRBJ1-2; D unclear. With 0 bases removed from V and 3 bases from J, the gap between germline ends came to 9 bases. Germline loops: CDR1 SGHNT, CDR2 YYREEE (reference sequence). The CDR3 runs 14 residues.

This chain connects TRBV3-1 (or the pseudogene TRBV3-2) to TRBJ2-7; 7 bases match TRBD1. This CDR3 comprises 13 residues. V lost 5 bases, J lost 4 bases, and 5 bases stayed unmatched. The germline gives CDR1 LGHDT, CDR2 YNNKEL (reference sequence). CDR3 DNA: TGTGCCAGCAGCGACAGGGATGTGTACGAGCAGTACTTC. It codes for CASSDRDVYEQYF.

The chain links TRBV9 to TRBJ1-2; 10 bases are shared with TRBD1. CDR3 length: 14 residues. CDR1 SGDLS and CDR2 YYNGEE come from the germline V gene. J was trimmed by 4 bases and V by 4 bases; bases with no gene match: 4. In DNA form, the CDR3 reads TGTGCCAGCAGCCCTGGGACAGGGGCCTATGGCTACACCTTC. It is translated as CASSPGTGAYGYTF.

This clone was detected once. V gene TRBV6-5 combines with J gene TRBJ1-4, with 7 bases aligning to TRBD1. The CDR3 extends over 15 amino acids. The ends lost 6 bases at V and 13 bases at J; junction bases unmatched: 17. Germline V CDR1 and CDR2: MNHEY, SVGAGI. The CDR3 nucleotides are TGTGCCAGCAGCCGGGGGGGGAGGACAGGTCCGGGACTGTTTTTT. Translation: CASSRGGRTGPGLFF.

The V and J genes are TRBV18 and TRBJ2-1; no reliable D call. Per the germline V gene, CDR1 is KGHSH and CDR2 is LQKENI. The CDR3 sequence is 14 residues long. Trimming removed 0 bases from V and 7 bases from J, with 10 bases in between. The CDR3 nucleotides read TGTGCCAGCTCACCACCCCCCGTGGGGAATGAGCAGTTCTTC. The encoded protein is CASSPPPVGNEQFF.

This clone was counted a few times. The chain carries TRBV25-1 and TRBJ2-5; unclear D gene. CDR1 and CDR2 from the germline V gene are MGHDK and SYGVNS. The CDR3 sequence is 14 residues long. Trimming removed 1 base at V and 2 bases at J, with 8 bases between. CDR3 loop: CASSEWVVQETQYF. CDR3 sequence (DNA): TGTGCCAGCAGTGAATGGGTGGTACAAGAGACCCAGTACTTC.

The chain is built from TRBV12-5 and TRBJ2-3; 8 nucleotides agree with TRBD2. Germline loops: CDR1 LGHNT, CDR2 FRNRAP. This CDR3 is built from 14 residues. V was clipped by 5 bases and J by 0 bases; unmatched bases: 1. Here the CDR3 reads CASGTSGSTDTQYF. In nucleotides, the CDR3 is TGTGCTAGTGGTACTAGCGGAAGCACAGATACGCAGTATTTT.

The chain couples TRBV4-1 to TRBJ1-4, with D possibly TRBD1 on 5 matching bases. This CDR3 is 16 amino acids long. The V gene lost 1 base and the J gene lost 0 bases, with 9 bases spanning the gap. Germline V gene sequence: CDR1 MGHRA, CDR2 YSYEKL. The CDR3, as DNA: TGCGCCAGCAGCCAAGGTACACAGGCAACTAATGAAAAACTGTTTTTT. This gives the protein CASSQGTQATNEKLFF.

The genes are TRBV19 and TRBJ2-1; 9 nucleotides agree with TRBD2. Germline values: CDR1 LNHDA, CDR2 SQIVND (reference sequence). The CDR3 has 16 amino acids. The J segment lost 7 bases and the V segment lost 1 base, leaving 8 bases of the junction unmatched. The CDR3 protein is CASSIAPSGVGNEQFF. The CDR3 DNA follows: TGTGCCAGTAGTATAGCCCCTAGCGGGGTAGGGAATGAGCAGTTCTTC.

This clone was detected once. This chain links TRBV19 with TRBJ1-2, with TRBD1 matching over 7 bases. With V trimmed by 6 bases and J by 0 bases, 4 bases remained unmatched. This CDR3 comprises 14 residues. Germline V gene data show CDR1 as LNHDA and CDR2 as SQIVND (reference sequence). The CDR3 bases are TGTGCCAGTAGACCCAGGGGGGCTAACTATGGCTACACCTTC. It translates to CASRPRGANYGYTF.

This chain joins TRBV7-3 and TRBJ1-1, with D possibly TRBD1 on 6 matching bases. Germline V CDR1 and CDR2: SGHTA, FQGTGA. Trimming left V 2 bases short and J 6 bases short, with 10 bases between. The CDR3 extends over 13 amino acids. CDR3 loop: CASSLGQLSEAFF. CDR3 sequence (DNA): TGTGCCAGCAGCTTAGGACAGCTTTCTGAAGCTTTCTTT.

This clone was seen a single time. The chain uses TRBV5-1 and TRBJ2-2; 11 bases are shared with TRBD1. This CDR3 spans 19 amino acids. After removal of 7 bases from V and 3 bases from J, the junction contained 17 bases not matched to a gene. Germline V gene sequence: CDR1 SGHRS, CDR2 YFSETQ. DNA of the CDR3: TGCGCCAGCCCATTAGGACAGGGGGCCTCTTTATCGGACACCGGGGAGCTGTTTTTT. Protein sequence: CASPLGQGASLSDTGELFF.